This T cell receptor (beta chain) was recovered during a study of Graves' ophthalmopathy and Graves' hyperthyroidism. As to this clonotype: The junction differs from germline at one of its ends, possibly a read error.

Amplification of TCR beta CDR3 regions used RNA transcripts. HTBI primers were employed in first-round RT-PCR, then a second-round multiplex PCR followed. TCRdb reprocessed the multiplex PCR reads via MiXCR and lists one record per CDR3 protein. The sample carries around 670,000 distinct CDR3 sequences, around 40% recorded once. Germline CDR1 and CDR2: ENHRY and SYGVKD. The CDR3 is made up of 14 amino acids. The sample was peripheral blood. This sequence joins TRBV10-3 and TRBJ2-1, with D unclear. The receptor comes from an adult man with Graves' ophthalmopathy. In DNA form, the CDR3 reads TGTGCCAGCAGTTACTCGGTTGGCCGGGATGAGCAGTTCTTC. Translation: CASSYSVGRDEQFF.